The present TCR beta chain was sequenced within a study of identical twins listed by TCRdb under 2016. Notes on the research overall: To test whether fetal clonotypes persist, the study used deep sequencing on TCR alpha and beta repertoires from monozygotic twins, unrelated adults of various ages, and cord blood. To rule out contamination, replicate twin experiments were performed at different times with different library preparation protocols. Here is what the overall study found, with its caveats: Because the same donors could not be followed over many years, conclusions were based on cross-sectional statistical analysis. Out-of-frame TCR alpha sharing in monozygotic twins was systematically underestimated by recombination models, whereas sharing between unrelated individuals was in agreement with the recombination models. Compared with coincidental sharing between unrelated individuals, an excess of low generation-probability sequences was observed among out-of-frame TCR alpha sequences shared between twins. Excess twin sharing in beta out-of-frame sequences was weaker because fewer shared sequences lowered the signal-to-noise ratio. Abundant cord blood beta clonotypes carried fewer insertions; young adult naive repertoires showed a weaker similar trend, while memory repertoires showed none. Invariant T cells such as MAIT and iNKT could partly confound zero-insertion analyses, although diverse VJ usage argued against such confounding for most clonotypes.

This clonotype was detected only a few times. No antigen is known for it. One base away there is no much larger clone; base qualities are not given. Library construction relied on 5' RACE. These reads were obtained on an Illumina HiSeq 2000. Template switching introduced a universal primer binding site; the final cDNA contained a unique molecular identifier, enabling accurate counting of TCR cDNA molecules. First-strand cDNA for TCR alpha and beta chains was synthesized from specific primers in the conserved constant-segment region. To control for contamination, every cDNA library was double barcoded, receiving both a SMART-Mk sample barcode and Illumina barcodes. TruSeq adapter sequences along with Illumina sample barcodes were introduced in two successive PCR steps. The Illumina HiSeq platform was used with custom primers to sequence TCR alpha and beta cDNA libraries. On the authors' methods: MiGEC was used to process raw reads and extract unique molecular identifiers, and MiXCR was used to find CDR3 positions. Recombination models were inferred per individual with the repgenHMM and IGoR tools using an EM algorithm. The tcR package in R was used for shared clonotype analysis, with sharing normalized by the product of cloneset sizes. To study raw recombination without the effects of thymic and clonal selection, out-of-frame nonproductive sequences were analyzed. The public reads were run again by TCRdb, first through fastp at Q25 and then through MiXCR, and only productive beta chains were kept. Identical CDR3 protein sequences are pooled into one entry, listed with their most common genes and DNA. It is TCRdb's table, rather than the study itself, that gives the V and J calls and clone size. The sample records approximately 690,000 distinct CDR3 sequences, less than 7% of which are singletons. The top ten hold 1.5% to 2% of the sample.

All donors were healthy Caucasians. Three unrelated non-twin adults were also sequenced: a male aged 18 to 30, a male aged 50 to 59 and a female aged 50 to 59. Miltenyi CD45RO+ enrichment and human naive T-cell isolation kits were used to isolate memory (CD45RO+) and naive T cells from PBMC. The specimen was naive T cells sorted from blood. The cell subset or site tag for this specimen amounts to: cells isolated with a human naive T-cell isolation kit. This TCR derives from a man younger than 30 in good health.

CDR3 reads: CASSPALLDSYNEQFF. Read as DNA, the sequence is TGTGCCAGCAGCCCCGCCCTTTTAGATTCCTACAATGAGCAGTTCTTC. Rearrangement joined TRBV7-9 to TRBJ2-1; no confident D gene assignment can be made. There are 16 amino acids in the CDR3, from cysteine to phenylalanine inclusive. Here the CDR3 DNA is all that survives: 48 bases in frame from base 1. V is reduced by 5 bases and J by 1 base, leaving a spacing of 15 bases between them. Reading the germline V gene (reference sequence) gives CDR1 SEHNR and CDR2 FQNEAQ.